The entry below describes one T cell receptor (beta chain). The PCR had 60 Vbeta and 13 Jbeta primers. This table comes from immunoSEQ multiplex PCR, and its TCRdb copy is limited to in-frame clones, with some not included. The sample contains more than 150,000 clones, about 77% of which appear only once. This entry comes from a study of cytomegalovirus exposure and HLA in healthy donors. This clonotype was obtained from a woman in her 30s in good health and CMV-seropositive. What was sequenced was PBMCs.

The CDR3 bases are TGTGCCAGCAGCTTAGTGGGCCAGAAACGCTACGAGCAGTACTTC. It specifies CASSLVGQKRYEQYF. The genes are TRBV7-2 and TRBJ2-7, with D unclear. CDR1 is SGHTA and CDR2 is FQGNSA in the germline V gene. With 1 base removed from V and 3 bases from J, the gap between germline ends came to 13 bases. CDR3 size: 15 residues.